This T cell receptor beta chain was identified during a study of T-cell reconstitution after alpha-beta-depleted transplantation in children. This clonotype was recorded at least ten times. Molecular barcoding with unique molecular identifiers was used for the TCRbeta library. One entry per CDR3 protein, called by TCRdb with MiXCR from the PCR reads. Among hundreds of thousands of distinct CDR3 sequences listed, 15% to 20% were seen once. The CDR3 consists of 17 residues. Trimming removed 5 bases from V and 3 bases from J; junction bases left unmatched: 9. The germline gives CDR1 KGHDR, CDR2 SFDVKD. V usage is TRBV24-1 and J usage is TRBJ2-1; 10 bases line up with TRBD1. This clonotype was obtained from a human donor who donated a stem cell graft to a child with acute myeloid leukemia. The material was PBMCs from the stem cell graft donor, obtained from the stem cell graft. CDR3 amino acids: CATSALTGTGDYNEQFF. The DNA for the CDR3 is TGTGCCACCAGTGCCCTAACCGGGACAGGGGACTACAATGAGCAGTTCTTC.